The present entry profiles one TCR beta chain with its context. Its target is unknown. This sample stems from a study of T cell responses to AZD1222 COVID-19 vaccine. Study-level points and caveats: Regions left unmutated in variants are reportedly the target of nearly half of spike-specific TCRs. Just 5 to 7 AZD1222 recipients were seropositive at baseline. Clonal diversity was possibly underestimated, and the donors were mostly white British, with more females. Once two AZD1222 doses were given, Spike-specific TCR breadth and depth went up.

In germline, CDR1 is MDHEN, CDR2 SYDVKM. The CDR3 is made up of 16 amino acids. The ends lost 6 bases at V and 4 bases at J; junction bases unmatched: 11. The table came from immunoSEQ multiplex PCR; TCRdb's copy has only in-frame clones and leaves some out. In the table there are 140,000 to 150,000 clones, 90% to 95% of which are singletons. The J gene is TRBJ1-2, the V gene TRBV28; 10 bases agree with TRBD1. The specimen comprised peripheral blood, sampled after recovery from COVID-19. This sequence originates from an adult who had recovered from COVID-19. The CDR3 DNA reads TGTGCCAGCAGCTTGACAGGGGGCTATACAGGCTATGGCTACACCTTC. Translation: CASSLTGGYTGYGYTF.